This T cell receptor beta chain was sequenced for a study of T cell changes during pregnancy in multiple sclerosis. Germline V gene data show CDR1 as SNHLY and CDR2 as FYNNEI. CDR3 length: 13 amino acids. Trimming cost V 8 bases and J 5 bases; bases outside gene matches: 9. The table came from immunoSEQ multiplex PCR; TCRdb's copy has only in-frame clones and leaves some out. The profile shows tens of thousands of clones, 92% of them singletons. Sample: peripheral blood, taken in the third trimester of pregnancy. This receptor was identified in a female donor in good health, enrolled as a control in a pregnancy study. The chain couples TRBV2 to TRBJ2-7; 7 nucleotides line up with TRBD1. CDR3 in DNA: TGTGCCAGCGGTTACAGGGGTCTGAACGAGCAGTACTTC. Encoded protein: CASGYRGLNEQYF.